The clone carrying this TCR beta chain was counted a few times. What it recognizes is unknown. This sample stems from a study of cytomegalovirus exposure and HLA in healthy donors. Findings and limits, study-wide: Among CMV-associated TCR beta chains, most appeared HLA-restricted in a later analysis.

Researchers ran the PCR with 60 Vbeta and 13 Jbeta primers. Here immunoSEQ multiplex PCR was the method, and the copy in TCRdb shows in-frame clones only, minus some. In the table there are 50,000 to 70,000 clones, 65% to 80% of which are singletons. Germline CDR1 SGHRS, CDR2 YFSETQ. The CDR3 consists of 15 residues. V trimming: 4 bases; J trimming: 0 bases; junction bases outside the gene matches: 4. The receptor comes from a female donor in good health and CMV-seronegative. V gene TRBV5-1 combines with J gene TRBJ2-1, with 7 bases lining up with TRBD2. Specimen: PBMCs. The DNA of the CDR3 is TGCGCCAGCAGCATTACTAGCGACTCCTACAATGAGCAGTTCTTC. Translation gives CASSITSDSYNEQFF.